Detailed here is one TCR beta chain. The CDR3 covers 17 residues. The V gene's germline CDR1 is GTSNPN and CDR2 SVGIG (reference sequence). The data stem from a study of monozygotic twins with inflammatory bowel disease. TCRdb reprocessed the 5' RACE reads, with one entry per CDR3 protein and no DNA. In total, the table holds around 210,000 distinct CDR3 sequences. The TCR originated in a human donor with ulcerative colitis or Crohn's disease, or a healthy co-twin of an affected twin (not recorded which). The V call is TRBV30, the J call TRBJ2-7; TCRdb calls TRBD2, which cannot be checked without DNA. The sequenced sample was blood. The CDR3 sequence is CAWSVKGLAGSSYEQYF.